This TCR beta chain was retrieved from a study of T cell changes during pregnancy in multiple sclerosis. Assay used: immunoSEQ multiplex PCR; TCRdb lists only in-frame clones, some missing. The sample lists some 64,000 clones; less than 95% were seen once. This sequence was found in a female donor in good health, enrolled as a control in a pregnancy study. The sample in question was peripheral blood, obtained in the second trimester of pregnancy.

The CDR3 region is CASSLMSPNSPLHF. DNA for the CDR3: TGTGCCAGCAGCTTGATGAGCCCAAATTCACCCCTCCACTTT. This sequence joins TRBV5-6 and TRBJ1-6; unclear D gene. The length of the CDR3 is 14 residues. The ends were cut back, 1 base at V and 7 bases at J, with 9 bases in the middle. CDR1 and CDR2 from the germline V gene are SGHDT and YYEEEE.